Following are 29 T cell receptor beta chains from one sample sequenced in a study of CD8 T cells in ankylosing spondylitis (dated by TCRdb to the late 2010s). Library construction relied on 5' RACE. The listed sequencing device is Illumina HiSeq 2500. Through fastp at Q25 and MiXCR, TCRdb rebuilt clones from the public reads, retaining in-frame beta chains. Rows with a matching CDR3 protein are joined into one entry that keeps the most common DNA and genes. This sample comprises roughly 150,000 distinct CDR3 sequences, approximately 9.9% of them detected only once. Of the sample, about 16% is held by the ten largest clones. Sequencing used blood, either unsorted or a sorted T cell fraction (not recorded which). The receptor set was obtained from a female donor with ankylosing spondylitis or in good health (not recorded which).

CDR3: CASSVVVASNEQFF. CDR3 DNA sequence: TGTGCCAGTAGTGTGGTAGTAGCGTCGAATGAGCAGTTCTTC. The chain combines TRBV19 with TRBJ2-1, with D maybe TRBD2 (5 bases). The CDR3 spans 14 residues. The V gene lost 5 bases and the J gene lost 7 bases, with 15 bases spanning the gap. Germline CDR1 is LNHDA and CDR2 is SQIVND (reference sequence). The variable domain in full, with the rest retrieved from reference TRBV19 and TRBJ2-1, is DGGITQSPKYLFRKEGQNVTLSCEQNLNHDAMYWYRQDPGQGLRLIYYSQIVNDFQKGDIAEGYSVSREKKESFPLTVTSAQKNPTAFYLCASSVVVASNEQFFGPGTRLTVL.

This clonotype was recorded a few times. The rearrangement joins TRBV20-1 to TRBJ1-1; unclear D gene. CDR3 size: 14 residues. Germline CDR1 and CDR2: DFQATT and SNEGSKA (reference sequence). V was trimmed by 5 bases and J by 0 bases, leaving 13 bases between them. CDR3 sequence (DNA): TGCAGTGCTTACATGCGGGCAGTGAACACTGAAGCTTTCTTT. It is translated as CSAYMRAVNTEAFF.

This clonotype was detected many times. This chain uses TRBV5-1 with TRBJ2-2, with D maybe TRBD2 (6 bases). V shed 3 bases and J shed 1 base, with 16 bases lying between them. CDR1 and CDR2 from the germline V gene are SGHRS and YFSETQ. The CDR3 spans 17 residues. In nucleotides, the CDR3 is TGCGCCAGCAGCTCGGGACTTCCGGGTTTGAACACCGGGGAGCTGTTTTTT. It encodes CASSSGLPGLNTGELFF.

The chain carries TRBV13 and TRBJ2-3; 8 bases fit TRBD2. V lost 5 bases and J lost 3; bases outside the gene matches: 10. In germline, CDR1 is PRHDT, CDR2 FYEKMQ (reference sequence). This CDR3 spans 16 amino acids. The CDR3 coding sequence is TGTGCCAGCAGCGGGGAGCGGGAGAGAACTACAGATACGCAGTATTTT. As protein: CASSGERERTTDTQYF.

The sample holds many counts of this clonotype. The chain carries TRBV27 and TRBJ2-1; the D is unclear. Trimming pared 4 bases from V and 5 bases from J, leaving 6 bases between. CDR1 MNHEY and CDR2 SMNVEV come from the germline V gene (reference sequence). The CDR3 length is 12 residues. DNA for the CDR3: TGTGCCAGCAGTTCAGTAAACAATGAGCAGTTCTTC. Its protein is CASSSVNNEQFF.

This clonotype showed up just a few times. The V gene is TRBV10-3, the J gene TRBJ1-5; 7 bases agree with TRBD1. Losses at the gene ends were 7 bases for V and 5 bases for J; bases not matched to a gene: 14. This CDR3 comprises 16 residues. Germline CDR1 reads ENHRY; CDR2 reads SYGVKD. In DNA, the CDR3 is TGTGCCATCATACCCCTTGACAGGGAAAAGGATCAGCCCCAGCATTTT. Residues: CAIIPLDREKDQPQHF.

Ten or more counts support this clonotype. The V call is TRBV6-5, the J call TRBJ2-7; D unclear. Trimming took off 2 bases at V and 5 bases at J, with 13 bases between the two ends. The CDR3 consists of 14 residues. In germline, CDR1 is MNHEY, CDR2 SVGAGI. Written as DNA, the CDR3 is TGTGCCAGCAGTTACGGCCAGTCAATGGACGAGCAGTACTTC. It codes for CASSYGQSMDEQYF.

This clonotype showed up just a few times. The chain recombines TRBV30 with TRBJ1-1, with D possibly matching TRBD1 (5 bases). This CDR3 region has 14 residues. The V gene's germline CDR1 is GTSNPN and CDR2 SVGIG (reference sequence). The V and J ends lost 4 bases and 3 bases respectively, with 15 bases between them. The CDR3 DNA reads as TGTGCCTGGACCTCGACAGCACCTGACACTGAAGCTTTCTTT. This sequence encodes CAWTSTAPDTEAFF.

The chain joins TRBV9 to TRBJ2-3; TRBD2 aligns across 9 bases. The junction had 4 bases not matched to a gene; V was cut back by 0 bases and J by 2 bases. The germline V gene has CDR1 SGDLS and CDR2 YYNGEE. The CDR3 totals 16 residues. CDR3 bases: TGTGCCAGCAGCGTAGTAGCTAGCGGGACCACAGATACGCAGTATTTT. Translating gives CASSVVASGTTDTQYF.

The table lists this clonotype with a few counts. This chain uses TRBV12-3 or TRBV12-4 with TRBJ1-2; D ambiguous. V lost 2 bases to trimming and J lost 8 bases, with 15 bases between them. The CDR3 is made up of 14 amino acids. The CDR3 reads CASSLRARPGGYTF. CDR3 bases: TGTGCCAGCAGTTTAAGGGCCAGGCCGGGCGGCTACACCTTC.

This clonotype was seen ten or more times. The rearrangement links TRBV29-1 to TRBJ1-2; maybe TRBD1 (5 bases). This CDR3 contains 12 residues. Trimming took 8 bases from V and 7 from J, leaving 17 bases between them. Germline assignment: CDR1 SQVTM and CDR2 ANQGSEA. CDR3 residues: CSLLGGTGGYTF. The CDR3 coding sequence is TGCAGCCTACTCGGGGGTACCGGTGGCTACACCTTC.

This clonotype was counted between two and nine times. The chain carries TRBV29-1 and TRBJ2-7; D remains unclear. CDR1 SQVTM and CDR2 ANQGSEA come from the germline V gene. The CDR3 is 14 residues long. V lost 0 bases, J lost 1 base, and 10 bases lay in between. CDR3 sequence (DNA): TGCAGCGTTGAAGATCGGCGAGAATCCTACGAGCAGTACTTC. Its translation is CSVEDRRESYEQYF.

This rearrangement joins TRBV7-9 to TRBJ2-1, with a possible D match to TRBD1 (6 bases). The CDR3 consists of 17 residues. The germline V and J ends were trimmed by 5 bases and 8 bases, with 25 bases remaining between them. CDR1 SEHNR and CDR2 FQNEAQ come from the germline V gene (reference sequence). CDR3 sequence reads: CASSPRGYRDIPDEQFF. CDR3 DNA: TGTGCCAGCAGCCCCCGGGGCTATCGGGACATACCCGATGAGCAGTTCTTC.

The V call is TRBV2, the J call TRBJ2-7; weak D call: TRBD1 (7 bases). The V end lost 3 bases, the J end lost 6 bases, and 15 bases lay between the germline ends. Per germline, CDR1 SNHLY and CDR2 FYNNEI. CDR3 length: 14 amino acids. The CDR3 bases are TGTGCCAGCAGTGATCCGAACAGGGGAGGCGAGCAGTACTTC. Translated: CASSDPNRGGEQYF.

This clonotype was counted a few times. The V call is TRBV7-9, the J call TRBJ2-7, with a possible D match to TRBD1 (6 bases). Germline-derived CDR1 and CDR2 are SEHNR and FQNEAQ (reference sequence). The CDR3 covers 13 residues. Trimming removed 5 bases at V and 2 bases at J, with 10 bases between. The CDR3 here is CASSQGHPYEQYF. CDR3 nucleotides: TGTGCCAGCAGCCAGGGGCATCCCTACGAGCAGTACTTC. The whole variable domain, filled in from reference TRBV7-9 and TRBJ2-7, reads DTGVSQNPRHKITKRGQNVTFRCDPISEHNRLYWYRQTLGQGPEFLTYFQNEAQLEKSRLLSDRFSAERPKGSFSTLEIQRTEQGDSAMYLCASSQGHPYEQYFGPGTRLTVT.

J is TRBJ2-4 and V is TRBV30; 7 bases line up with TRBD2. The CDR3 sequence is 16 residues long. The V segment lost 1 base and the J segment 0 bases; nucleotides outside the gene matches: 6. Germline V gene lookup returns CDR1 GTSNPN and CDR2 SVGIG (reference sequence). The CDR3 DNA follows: TGTGCCTGGAGTGATGGAAGCGGGGTAGCCAAAAACATTCAGTACTTC. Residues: CAWSDGSGVAKNIQYF. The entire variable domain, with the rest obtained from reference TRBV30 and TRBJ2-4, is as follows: SQTIHQWPATLVQPVGSPLSLECTVEGTSNPNLYWYRQAAGRGLQLLFYSVGIGQISSEVPQNLSASRPQDRQFILSSKKLLLSDSGFYLCAWSDGSGVAKNIQYFGAGTRLSVL.

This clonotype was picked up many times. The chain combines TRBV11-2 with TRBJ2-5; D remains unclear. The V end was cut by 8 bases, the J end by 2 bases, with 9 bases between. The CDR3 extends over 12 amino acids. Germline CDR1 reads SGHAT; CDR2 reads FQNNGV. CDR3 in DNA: TGTGCCAGCGAAGGGATTCAAGAGACCCAGTACTTC. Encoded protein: CASEGIQETQYF.

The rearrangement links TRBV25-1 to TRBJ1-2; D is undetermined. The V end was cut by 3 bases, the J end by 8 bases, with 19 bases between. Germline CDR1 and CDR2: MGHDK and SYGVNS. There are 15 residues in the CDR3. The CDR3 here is CASSEIEGVHEGYTF. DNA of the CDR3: TGTGCCAGCAGTGAGATAGAAGGTGTGCATGAGGGCTACACCTTC.

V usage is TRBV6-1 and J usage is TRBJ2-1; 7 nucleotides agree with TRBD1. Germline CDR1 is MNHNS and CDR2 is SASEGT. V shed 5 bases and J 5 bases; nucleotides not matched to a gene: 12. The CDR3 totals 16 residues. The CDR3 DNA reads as TGTGCCAGCAGTCCCCGACAGGGTTACCATCACAATGAGCAGTTCTTC. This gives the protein CASSPRQGYHHNEQFF.

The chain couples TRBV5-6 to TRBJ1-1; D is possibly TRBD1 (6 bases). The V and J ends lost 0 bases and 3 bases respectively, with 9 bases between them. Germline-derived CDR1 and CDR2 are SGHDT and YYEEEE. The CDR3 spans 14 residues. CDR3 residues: CASSLDRADTEAFF. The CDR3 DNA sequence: TGTGCCAGCAGCTTGGACAGGGCGGACACTGAAGCTTTCTTT.

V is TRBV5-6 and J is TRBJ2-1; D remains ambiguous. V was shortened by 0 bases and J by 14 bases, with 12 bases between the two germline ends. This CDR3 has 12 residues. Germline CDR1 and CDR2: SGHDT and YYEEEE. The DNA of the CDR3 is TGTGCCAGCAGCTTGGTACCCTGGAAGGAGTTCTTC. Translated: CASSLVPWKEFF.

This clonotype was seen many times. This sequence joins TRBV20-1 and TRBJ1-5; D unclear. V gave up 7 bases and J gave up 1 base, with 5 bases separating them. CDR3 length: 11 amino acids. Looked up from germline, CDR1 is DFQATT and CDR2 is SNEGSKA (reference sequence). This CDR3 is CSGYSNQPQHF. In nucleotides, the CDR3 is TGCAGTGGCTACAGCAATCAGCCCCAGCATTTT.

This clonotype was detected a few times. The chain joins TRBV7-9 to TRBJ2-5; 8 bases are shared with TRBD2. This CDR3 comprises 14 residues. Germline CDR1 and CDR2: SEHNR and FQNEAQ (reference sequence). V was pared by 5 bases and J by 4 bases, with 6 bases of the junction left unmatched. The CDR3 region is CASSPSGSRETQYF. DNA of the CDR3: TGTGCCAGCAGCCCCAGCGGGAGTCGAGAGACCCAGTACTTC.

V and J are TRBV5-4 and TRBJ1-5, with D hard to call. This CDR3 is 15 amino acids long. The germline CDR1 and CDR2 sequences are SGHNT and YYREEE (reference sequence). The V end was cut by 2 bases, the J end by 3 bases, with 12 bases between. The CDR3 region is CASSFFPGFNQPQHF. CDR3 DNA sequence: TGTGCCAGCAGCTTCTTCCCCGGGTTCAATCAGCCCCAGCATTTT.

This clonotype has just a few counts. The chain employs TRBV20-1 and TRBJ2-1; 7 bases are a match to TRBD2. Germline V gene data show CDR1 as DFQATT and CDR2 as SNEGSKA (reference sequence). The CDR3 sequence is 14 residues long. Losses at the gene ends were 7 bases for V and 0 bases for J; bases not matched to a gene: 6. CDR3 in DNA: TGCAGTGTTTGGGGCGGGAGCTCCTACAATGAGCAGTTCTTC. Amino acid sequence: CSVWGGSSYNEQFF.

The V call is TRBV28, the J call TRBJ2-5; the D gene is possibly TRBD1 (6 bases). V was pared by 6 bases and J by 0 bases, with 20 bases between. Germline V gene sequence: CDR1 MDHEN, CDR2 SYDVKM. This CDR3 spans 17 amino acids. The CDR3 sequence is CASSRIVGQTYQETQYF. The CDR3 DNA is TGTGCCAGCAGCCGTATAGTTGGACAGACGTACCAAGAGACCCAGTACTTC.

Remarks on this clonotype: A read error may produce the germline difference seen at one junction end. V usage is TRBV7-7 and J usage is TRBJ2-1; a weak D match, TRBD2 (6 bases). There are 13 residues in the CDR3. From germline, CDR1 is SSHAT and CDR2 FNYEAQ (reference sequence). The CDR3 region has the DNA TGTGCTAGCACCCCGGTGGGGGGTAATGAGCAGTTCTTC. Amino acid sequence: CASTPVGGNEQFF.

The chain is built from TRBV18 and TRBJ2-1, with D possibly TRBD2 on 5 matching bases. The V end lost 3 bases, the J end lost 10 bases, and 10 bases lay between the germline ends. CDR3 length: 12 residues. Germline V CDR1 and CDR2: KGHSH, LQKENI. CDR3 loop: CASSPLATEQFF. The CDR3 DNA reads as TGTGCCAGCTCACCTTTAGCGACCGAGCAGTTCTTC. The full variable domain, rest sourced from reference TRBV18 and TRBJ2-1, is NAGVMQNPRHLVRRRGQEARLRCSPMKGHSHVYWYRQLPEEGLKFMVYLQKENIIDESGMPKERFSAEFPKEGPSILRIQQVVRGDSAAYFCASSPLATEQFFGPGTRLTVL.

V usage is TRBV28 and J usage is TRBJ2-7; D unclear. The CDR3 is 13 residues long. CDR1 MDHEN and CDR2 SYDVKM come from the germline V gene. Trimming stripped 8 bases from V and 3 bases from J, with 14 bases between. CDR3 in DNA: TGTGCCAGCGGCTCACGGACCCGCTACGAGCAGTACTTC. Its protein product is CASGSRTRYEQYF.